A selection of T cell receptor beta chains follows, all from one sample in a study of T-cell memory formation after mild COVID-19. TCRdb called the 5' RACE reads again in MiXCR, with one record for every CDR3 protein. The table includes 300,000 or so distinct CDR3 sequences, around 15% detected once. Sequencing used PBMCs or a T cell subset sorted from them (not recorded which). These TCRs come from a man aged 18 to 30 who had mild COVID-19 (a few samples of this study predate the infection). Cell type and time point are not known. Both conserved end residues are part of each CDR3. Each record gives: clone size, V gene, J gene, D gene, CDR3 protein, CDR3 DNA. D genes are given only for firm matches. Expanded clones are given a class, and other clones once, few, many or no size at all.

abundance: few; v_gene: TRBV27; j_gene: TRBJ2-5; d_gene: NA; CDR3aa: CASSGTAAGETQYF; CDR3nt: TGTGCCAGCAGCGGGACCGCGGCCGGAGAGACCCAGTACTTC
abundance: many; v_gene: TRBV5-1; j_gene: TRBJ1-6; d_gene: TRBD1; CDR3aa: CASSRDSNNSPLHF; CDR3nt: TGCGCCAGCAGTCGGGACAGCAATAATTCACCCCTCCACTTT
abundance: NA; v_gene: TRBV7-9; j_gene: TRBJ2-1; d_gene: TRBD1; CDR3aa: CASSISTGGSYNEQFF; CDR3nt: TGTGCCAGCAGCATCAGTACAGGGGGCTCCTACAATGAGCAGTTCTTC
abundance: many; v_gene: TRBV25-1; j_gene: TRBJ1-5; d_gene: NA; CDR3aa: CASSQTDSNQPQHF; CDR3nt: TGTGCCAGCAGTCAGACGGATAGCAATCAGCCCCAGCATTTT
abundance: few; v_gene: TRBV6-5; j_gene: TRBJ1-4; d_gene: NA; CDR3aa: CASTPTGLDEKLFF; CDR3nt: TGTGCCAGCACCCCAACAGGGCTGGATGAAAAACTGTTTTTT
abundance: NA; v_gene: TRBV20-1; j_gene: TRBJ1-1; d_gene: NA; CDR3aa: CSARGRTGNTEAFF; CDR3nt: TGCAGTGCTAGAGGCCGCACAGGGAACACTGAAGCTTTCTTT
abundance: few; v_gene: TRBV10-3; j_gene: TRBJ1-1; d_gene: NA; CDR3aa: CAISPGQMNTEAFF; CDR3nt: TGTGCCATCAGCCCCGGGCAGATGAACACTGAAGCTTTCTTT
abundance: few; v_gene: TRBV6-6; j_gene: TRBJ2-7; d_gene: NA; CDR3aa: CASSYSLEVGFHERYF; CDR3nt: TGTGCCAGCAGTTACTCGTTAGAGGTAGGGTTCCACGAGCGGTACTTC
abundance: NA; v_gene: TRBV6-6; j_gene: TRBJ1-5; d_gene: NA; CDR3aa: CASSYEGKQPQHF; CDR3nt: TGTGCCAGCAGTTATGAGGGGAAGCAGCCCCAGCATTTT
abundance: few; v_gene: TRBV6-6; j_gene: TRBJ2-5; d_gene: NA; CDR3aa: CASSYGTTEETQYF; CDR3nt: TGTGCCAGCAGTTACGGGACAACAGAAGAGACCCAGTACTTC
abundance: few; v_gene: TRBV11-1; j_gene: TRBJ2-5; d_gene: NA; CDR3aa: CASSLNPMYQETQYF; CDR3nt: TGTGCCAGCAGCCTCAATCCCATGTACCAAGAGACCCAGTACTTC
abundance: few; v_gene: TRBV7-9; j_gene: TRBJ2-3; d_gene: NA; CDR3aa: CASSLAGGYTDTQYF; CDR3nt: TGTGCCAGCAGCTTAGCGGGTGGATACACAGATACGCAGTATTTT
abundance: NA; v_gene: TRBV7-3; j_gene: TRBJ1-1; d_gene: TRBD1; CDR3aa: CASRKEGAGEAFF; CDR3nt: TGTGCCAGCAGAAAGGAGGGGGCGGGTGAAGCTTTCTTT
abundance: few; v_gene: TRBV7-9; j_gene: TRBJ2-2; d_gene: TRBD1; CDR3aa: CASSWGTAYTGELFF; CDR3nt: TGTGCCAGCAGCTGGGGGACAGCGTACACCGGGGAGCTGTTTTTT
abundance: NA; v_gene: TRBV7-9; j_gene: TRBJ2-3; d_gene: NA; CDR3aa: CASSLGVARHPDTQYF; CDR3nt: TGTGCCAGCAGCTTAGGGGTAGCTCGGCATCCAGATACGCAGTATTTT
abundance: few; v_gene: TRBV5-1; j_gene: TRBJ1-1; d_gene: NA; CDR3aa: CASSLTGKGLSHTEAFF; CDR3nt: TGCGCCAGCAGCTTGACGGGAAAAGGGCTGTCTCACACTGAAGCTTTCTTT
abundance: few; v_gene: TRBV5-1; j_gene: TRBJ1-1; d_gene: NA; CDR3aa: CASSRSGGPRLGNRMNTEAFF; CDR3nt: TGCGCCAGCAGCCGTAGTGGGGGACCCAGACTCGGGAACCGAATGAACACTGAAGCTTTCTTT
abundance: NA; v_gene: TRBV20-1; j_gene: TRBJ2-5; d_gene: TRBD1; CDR3aa: CSGIDRGRETQYF; CDR3nt: TGCAGTGGCATAGACAGGGGTCGGGAGACCCAGTACTTC
abundance: NA; v_gene: TRBV30; j_gene: TRBJ2-4; d_gene: NA; CDR3aa: CAWSTHHPGPQYF; CDR3nt: TGTGCCTGGAGTACTCACCACCCCGGGCCTCAGTACTTC
abundance: few; v_gene: TRBV9; j_gene: TRBJ1-2; d_gene: NA; CDR3aa: CASRLLDTSIAYGYTF; CDR3nt: TGTGCCAGCCGTCTCCTAGACACGTCGATCGCCTATGGCTACACCTTC
abundance: many; v_gene: TRBV5-1; j_gene: TRBJ2-2; d_gene: TRBD2; CDR3aa: CASSSSGGLNTGELFF; CDR3nt: TGCGCCAGCAGCTCAAGCGGGGGGTTGAACACCGGGGAGCTGTTTTTT
abundance: NA; v_gene: TRBV27; j_gene: TRBJ1-2; d_gene: NA; CDR3aa: CASSTRKGGLTYGYTF; CDR3nt: TGTGCCAGCAGTACAAGAAAGGGTGGACTTACCTATGGCTACACCTTC
abundance: NA; v_gene: TRBV6-5; j_gene: TRBJ2-3; d_gene: TRBD1; CDR3aa: CASSRDSPSTDTQYF; CDR3nt: TGTGCCAGCAGCAGGGACAGTCCTAGCACAGATACGCAGTATTTT
abundance: NA; v_gene: TRBV20-1; j_gene: TRBJ2-5; d_gene: TRBD2; CDR3aa: CSALRRGGETQYF; CDR3nt: TGCAGTGCCCTCCGGCGGGGGGGGGAGACCCAGTACTTC
abundance: few; v_gene: TRBV12-3/TRBV12-4; j_gene: TRBJ1-1; d_gene: TRBD1; CDR3aa: CASRALQGVGTEAFF; CDR3nt: TGTGCCAGCAGAGCACTTCAGGGGGTGGGCACTGAAGCTTTCTTT
abundance: NA; v_gene: TRBV5-1; j_gene: TRBJ1-5; d_gene: NA; CDR3aa: CASSLWGGDQPQHF; CDR3nt: TGCGCCAGCAGCTTGTGGGGCGGAGATCAGCCCCAGCATTTT